Each of the 21 T cell receptor beta chains below was sequenced from the same sample in a study of blood T cell repertoires in COVID-19. Sequencing was performed with immunoSEQ multiplex PCR; in TCRdb, only in-frame clones are kept and a portion is missing. The data show a few hundred thousand clones, nearly 85% seen once. Sequencing was carried out using peripheral blood. The source is a human donor in a cohort sampled during active COVID-19.

This clone was seen only once. This rearrangement joins TRBV6-2 or TRBV6-3 to TRBJ1-2; no firm D call. Per the germline V gene, CDR1 is MNHEY and CDR2 is SVGEGT. The CDR3 has 12 amino acids. V lost 2 bases and J 2 bases, leaving 3 bases between the germline ends. The DNA for the CDR3 is TGTGCCAGCAGTTACCAGAACTATGGCTACACCTTC. Its translation is CASSYQNYGYTF.

This clone was observed at least ten times. J is TRBJ1-5 and V is TRBV2; no firm D call. Between the trimmed V and J ends, which lost 8 bases and 0 bases, there was a span of 11 bases. Germline loops: CDR1 SNHLY, CDR2 FYNNEI. The CDR3 is 14 residues long. CDR3 in amino acids: CASHYSLSNQPQHF. CDR3 in DNA: TGTGCCAGCCATTACAGTCTTAGCAATCAGCCCCAGCATTTT.

This clone came up a few times. This sequence joins TRBV11-2 and TRBJ2-7, with 8 nucleotides matching TRBD1. The ends lost 5 bases at V and 8 bases at J; junction bases unmatched: 11. The CDR3 contains 14 residues. Germline CDR1 is SGHAT and CDR2 is FQNNGV. CDR3 in DNA: TGTGCCAGCAGCCCTAGGGACAGGATACGCAAGCAGTACTTC. Its protein is CASSPRDRIRKQYF.

V gene TRBV2 combines with J gene TRBJ2-3; D may be TRBD2 (6 bases). The V end was cut by 6 bases, the J end by 1 base, with 20 bases between. Germline V gene lookup returns CDR1 SNHLY and CDR2 FYNNEI. This CDR3 has 17 amino acids. CDR3 loop: CASRAFAGLRGTDTQYF. Written as DNA, the CDR3 is TGTGCCAGCAGAGCGTTTGCGGGACTCCGCGGCACAGATACGCAGTATTTT.

This rearrangement joins TRBV2 to TRBJ1-3, with D hard to call. The CDR3 runs to 14 residues. V was trimmed by 4 bases and J by 2 bases, leaving 9 bases between them. CDR1 and CDR2 from the germline V gene are SNHLY and FYNNEI. CDR3 nucleotides: TGTGCCAGCAGTGTACGGGTAACTGGAAACACCATATATTTT. Translating gives CASSVRVTGNTIYF.

J is TRBJ1-3 and V is TRBV6-1; no reliable D call. Germline lookup yields CDR1 MNHNS and CDR2 SASEGT. The CDR3 sequence is 14 residues long. V lost 3 bases and J 1 base, leaving 7 bases between the germline ends. The CDR3 DNA reads as TGTGCCAGCAGTGAGGGAGCGTCTGGAAACACCATATATTTT. This codes for CASSEGASGNTIYF.

V is TRBV5-1 and J is TRBJ1-4, with TRBD1 matching 10 bases. The CDR3 consists of 14 residues. V gave up 4 bases and J gave up 6 bases; unmatched junction bases: 3. Germline CDR1 SGHRS, CDR2 YFSETQ. This CDR3 is CASSQGTGDEKLFF. CDR3 nucleotides: TGCGCCAGCAGCCAGGGGACAGGGGATGAAAAACTGTTTTTT.

With respect to this clone: Compared with germline, one end of the junction differs, possibly owing to a read error. The rearrangement uses TRBV19 and TRBJ2-7; possibly TRBD2 for D (6 bases). CDR3 length equals 14 residues. Germline loops: CDR1 LNHDA, CDR2 SQIVND (reference sequence). DNA of the CDR3: TGTGTCAGTAGTATAAAGGGAGGCTTCTACGAGCAGTACTTC. This codes for CVSSIKGGFYEQYF.

The chain joins TRBV11-3 to TRBJ2-1, with 9 nucleotides matching TRBD2. The CDR3 runs 17 residues. The germline V gene encodes CDR1 SGHNT and CDR2 YENEEA. V was pared by 1 base and J by 4 bases, with 8 bases of the junction left unmatched. This CDR3 is CASSLGSGGRVYNEQFF. In DNA form, the CDR3 reads TGTGCCAGCAGCTTAGGCTCGGGCGGGAGGGTTTACAATGAGCAGTTCTTC.

This clone was picked up a small number of times. V and J are TRBV14 and TRBJ1-1; 11 positions agree with TRBD1. Looked up from germline, CDR1 is SGHDN and CDR2 is FVKESK. J lost 7 bases, V lost 2 bases, and 3 bases had no gene match. The CDR3 extends over 14 amino acids. CDR3 DNA: TGTGCCAGCAGCCAAAGGACAGGGGGCGGTGAAGCTTTCTTT. This gives the protein CASSQRTGGGEAFF.

This chain uses TRBV6-5 with TRBJ1-1, with 9 bases lining up with TRBD1. V was clipped by 6 bases and J by 5 bases; unmatched bases: 10. The CDR3 consists of 15 residues. Germline loops: CDR1 MNHEY, CDR2 SVGAGI. CDR3 amino acids: CASRYWTGEGTEAFF. In DNA, the CDR3 is TGTGCCAGCAGGTATTGGACAGGGGAAGGGACTGAAGCTTTCTTT.

This clone was seen a single time. The chain combines TRBV5-8 with TRBJ2-3, with a tentative D call TRBD2 (5 bases). V lost 4 bases to trimming and J lost 6 bases, with 12 bases between them. This CDR3 has 13 residues. Germline CDR1 reads SGHTS; CDR2 reads YDEGEE. The CDR3 spells CASSLERVDTQYF. DNA of the CDR3: TGTGCCAGCAGCCTGGAGAGGGTTGATACGCAGTATTTT. Variable domain in full (rest from reference TRBV5-8 and TRBJ2-3): EAGVTQSPTHLIKTRGQQATLRCSPISGHTSVYWYQQALGLGLQFLLWYDEGEERNRGNFPPRFSGRQFPNYSSELNVNALELEDSALYLCASSLERVDTQYFGPGTRLTVL.

The chain joins TRBV18 to TRBJ1-1; TRBD1 agrees at 7 bases. Germline V CDR1 and CDR2: KGHSH, LQKENI. This CDR3 comprises 15 residues. The V segment lost 4 bases and the J segment 7 bases; nucleotides outside the gene matches: 12. As DNA, the CDR3 is TGTGCCAGCTCACTAATAGACGGGACAGTGAGTGAAGCTTTCTTT. Amino acids: CASSLIDGTVSEAFF.

The chain joins TRBV4-1 to TRBJ2-4, with D maybe TRBD2 (6 bases). V lost 0 bases to trimming and J lost 0 bases, with 9 bases between them. The CDR3 extends over 16 amino acids. Germline CDR1 is MGHRA and CDR2 is YSYEKL. The chain's CDR3 is CASSQERGLAKNIQYF. The CDR3 DNA sequence: TGCGCCAGCAGCCAAGAGCGGGGCCTAGCCAAAAACATTCAGTACTTC.

V gene TRBV2 combines with J gene TRBJ1-5, with 10 bases lining up with TRBD1. Trimming at V came to 6 bases and at J to 2 bases, leaving 1 base not matched to a gene. The CDR3 is made up of 14 amino acids. Germline CDR1 reads SNHLY; CDR2 reads FYNNEI. This CDR3 reads CASSGTGGNQPQHF. In DNA, the CDR3 is TGTGCCAGCAGCGGGACAGGGGGCAATCAGCCCCAGCATTTT.

The chain combines TRBV28 with TRBJ2-3, with D perhaps matching TRBD1 (5 bases). Germline CDR1 is MDHEN and CDR2 is SYDVKM. Deletions cut 8 bases from V and 2 bases from J, with 17 bases between. The CDR3 spans 15 residues. DNA of the CDR3: TGTGCCAGCCGTACAGGCCCGACATACACAGATACGCAGTATTTT. Protein: CASRTGPTYTDTQYF.

The DNA for the CDR3 is TGTGCCAGTAGTGAGTCGGTGGAGTTGTACTTC. This gives the protein CASSESVELYF. V is TRBV19 and J is TRBJ2-7; the D is unclear. V dropped 5 bases and J dropped 12 bases, with 14 bases sitting between them. The CDR3 runs 11 residues. The V gene's germline CDR1 is LNHDA and CDR2 SQIVND (reference sequence).

V usage is TRBV5-5 and J usage is TRBJ2-1; a weak D match, TRBD1 (6 bases). This CDR3 spans 14 amino acids. With 4 bases removed from V and 9 bases from J, the gap between germline ends came to 17 bases. Germline V lookup: CDR1 SGHKS, CDR2 YYEKEE (reference sequence). The CDR3 protein is CASSPTTGYGEQFF. The CDR3, as DNA: TGTGCCAGCAGCCCAACTACAGGGTACGGTGAGCAGTTCTTC.

The V call is TRBV27, the J call TRBJ2-7; the match to TRBD1 covers 7 bases. Trimming at V came to 6 bases and at J to 1 base, leaving 9 bases not matched to a gene. The CDR3 loop spans 15 amino acids. Germline values: CDR1 MNHEY, CDR2 SMNVEV (reference sequence). The CDR3: CASSKQGKGSYEQYF. The DNA of the CDR3 is TGTGCCAGCAGCAAACAGGGGAAGGGATCCTACGAGCAGTACTTC.

The V call is TRBV19, the J call TRBJ1-5, with TRBD1 matching over 7 bases. This CDR3 is 13 amino acids long. V shed 6 bases and J 7 bases; nucleotides not matched to a gene: 6. Germline V gene lookup returns CDR1 LNHDA and CDR2 SQIVND (reference sequence). The CDR3 loop is CASSSTGWQPQHF. The CDR3 coding sequence is TGTGCCAGTAGCTCGACAGGGTGGCAGCCCCAGCATTTT.

The chain uses TRBV5-1 and TRBJ1-3; D call uncertain. The CDR3 runs 16 residues. In germline, CDR1 is SGHRS, CDR2 YFSETQ. Between the trimmed V and J ends, which lost 0 bases and 0 bases, there was a span of 10 bases. CDR3 nucleotides: TGCGCCAGCAGCTTGGCCGGCACAGCCTCTGGAAACACCATATATTTT. As protein: CASSLAGTASGNTIYF.